These 22 T cell receptor beta chains were all obtained from the same sample, sequenced in a study of cytomegalovirus exposure and HLA in healthy donors. PCR was performed using 60 Vbeta and 13 Jbeta primers. Measured with immunoSEQ multiplex PCR; TCRdb has only the in-frame clones, and not every one. This sample has 45,000 to 65,000 clones, with about 82% found just once. Sequenced material: PBMCs. These TCRs come from a man aged 25 to 40 in good health and CMV-seronegative.

This clone is a singleton in its sample. This sequence joins TRBV6-1 and TRBJ1-5; 7 bases align to TRBD1. Germline trimming cut 2 bases from V and 6 bases from J; bases unmatched to any gene: 7. This CDR3 region has 15 residues. From germline, CDR1 is MNHNS and CDR2 SASEGT. The CDR3: CASSEKQGTAQPQHF. DNA for the CDR3: TGTGCCAGCAGTGAAAAACAGGGGACTGCTCAGCCCCAGCATTTT.

The gene calls are TRBV5-6 and TRBJ1-1; TRBD1 might be the D (5 bases). V was pared by 0 bases and J by 0 bases, with 15 bases between. Germline assignment: CDR1 SGHDT and CDR2 YYEEEE. The CDR3 covers 17 residues. CDR3 in DNA: TGTGCCAGCAGCTTGGGGCCAGGGAGGTGGGTGAACACTGAAGCTTTCTTT. Amino acid sequence: CASSLGPGRWVNTEAFF.

This clone was seen only once. The V gene is TRBV4-2, the J gene TRBJ1-4, with D unresolved. Germline values: CDR1 LGHNA, CDR2 YNFKEQ. The V and J ends lost 0 bases and 8 bases respectively, with 13 bases between them. The CDR3 extends over 15 amino acids. The CDR3 region is CASSQDVQAREKLFF. The CDR3 DNA follows: TGTGCCAGCAGCCAAGATGTCCAGGCTCGGGAAAAACTGTTTTTT.

The chain couples TRBV6-1 to TRBJ2-6; unclear D gene. The CDR3 loop spans 13 amino acids. V lost 8 bases, J lost 0 bases, and 5 bases lay in between. Per germline, CDR1 MNHNS and CDR2 SASEGT. Here the CDR3 reads CASLLSGANVLTF. The CDR3 DNA is TGTGCCAGCCTTCTCTCTGGGGCCAACGTCCTGACTTTC.

The rearrangement joins TRBV15 to TRBJ1-6; D is undetermined. CDR1 and CDR2 (germline): LNHNV, YYDKDF (reference sequence). The CDR3 contains 15 residues. Trimming removed 0 bases at V and 2 bases at J, with 5 bases between. The CDR3 DNA sequence: TGTGCCACCAGCAGAGAGAGGACCTATAATTCACCCCTCCACTTT. Its translation: CATSRERTYNSPLHF.

The chain combines TRBV30 with TRBJ1-3; TRBD1 matches at 7 bases. The CDR3 is 15 amino acids. Germline CDR1 GTSNPN, CDR2 SVGIG (reference sequence). The J segment lost 0 bases and the V segment lost 1 base, leaving 3 bases of the junction unmatched. The chain's CDR3 is CAWSGDRASGNTIYF. Written as DNA, the CDR3 is TGTGCCTGGAGTGGGGACAGAGCCTCTGGAAACACCATATATTTT.

The chain couples TRBV30 to TRBJ1-3; tentative D call: TRBD1 (5 bases). Germline V CDR1 and CDR2: GTSNPN, SVGIG (reference sequence). Between the trimmed V and J ends, which lost 8 bases and 0 bases, there was a span of 17 bases. The CDR3 length is 15 residues. In DNA form, the CDR3 reads TGTGCCCGGACCAAAGGAGGGACCTCTGGAAACACCATATATTTT. It codes for CARTKGGTSGNTIYF.

The V gene is TRBV29-1, the J gene TRBJ1-1, with a tentative D call TRBD1 (5 bases). The V and J ends lost 5 bases and 6 bases respectively, with 16 bases between them. Germline V gives CDR1 SQVTM, CDR2 ANQGSEA. CDR3 size: 13 residues. DNA of the CDR3: TGCAGCGTTAAAGGGCGGCGGGGGGCTGAAGCTTTCTTT. Encoded protein: CSVKGRRGAEAFF.

The rearrangement links TRBV30 to TRBJ1-3; D remains ambiguous. The V and J ends lost 0 bases and 6 bases respectively, with 6 bases between them. CDR3 length: 12 residues. Germline V CDR1 and CDR2: GTSNPN, SVGIG (reference sequence). The CDR3 region is CAWSVNKNTIYF. CDR3 in DNA: TGTGCCTGGAGTGTTAATAAAAACACCATATATTTT.

As to this clone: The missing conserved phenylalanine or tryptophan at the end of this CDR3 makes a read error likely. The V gene is TRBV7-2, the J gene TRBJ1-1; D unresolved. V dropped 5 bases and J dropped 7 bases, with 14 bases sitting between them. Per germline, CDR1 SGHTA and CDR2 FQGNSA. The length of the CDR3 is 13 residues. The CDR3 DNA reads as TGTGCCAGCAGCCCCGCCCCCAACCTTGAAGCTTTCCTT. Encoded protein: CASSPAPNLEAFL.

The chain combines TRBV4-1 with TRBJ2-5; D unresolved. Germline V CDR1 and CDR2: MGHRA, YSYEKL. V was trimmed by 0 bases and J by 4 bases, leaving 12 bases between them. This CDR3 is 15 amino acids long. The chain's CDR3 is CASSQDSSAGETQYF. Written as DNA, the CDR3 is TGCGCCAGCAGCCAAGATAGTTCGGCAGGAGAGACCCAGTACTTC.

The chain carries TRBV10-3 and TRBJ1-2; a weak D match, TRBD1 (6 bases). CDR1 and CDR2 from the germline V gene are ENHRY and SYGVKD. V lost 3 bases, J lost 0 bases, and 11 bases lay in between. The CDR3 totals 15 residues. As DNA, the CDR3 is TGTGCCATCAGTGACCGGCAGGGGACTAACTATGGCTACACCTTC. Its protein product is CAISDRQGTNYGYTF.

The rearrangement links TRBV25-1 to TRBJ2-5; 12 positions agree with TRBD1. V dropped 1 base and J dropped 3; count of bases not matched to a gene: 6. This CDR3 comprises 17 residues. Germline loops: CDR1 MGHDK, CDR2 SYGVNS. This CDR3 is CASSESLGTGGEETQYF. DNA of the CDR3: TGTGCCAGCAGTGAATCACTCGGGACAGGGGGCGAAGAGACCCAGTACTTC.

The chain combines TRBV5-1 with TRBJ2-2; 8 nucleotides match TRBD2. From germline, CDR1 is SGHRS and CDR2 YFSETQ. The CDR3 covers 16 residues. J was trimmed by 1 base and V by 0 bases; bases with no gene match: 2. For the CDR3, the DNA is TGCGCCAGCAGCTTGGTCACTAGCGGGAACACCGGGGAGCTGTTTTTT. This encodes CASSLVTSGNTGELFF.

The chain uses TRBV25-1 and TRBJ2-3; D is unclear. The CDR3 covers 12 residues. Looked up from germline, CDR1 is MGHDK and CDR2 is SYGVNS. V was shortened by 6 bases and J by 2 bases, with 6 bases between the two germline ends. CDR3 protein: CASSLDTDTQYF. For the CDR3, the DNA is TGTGCCAGCAGCCTAGACACAGATACGCAGTATTTT.

The gene calls are TRBV30 and TRBJ1-1, with D perhaps TRBD1 (5 bases). Trimming shortened V by 5 bases and J by 2 bases, and 15 bases separated the two germline ends. Germline V gene sequence: CDR1 GTSNPN, CDR2 SVGIG (reference sequence). This CDR3 comprises 14 residues. CDR3 amino acids: CAWGVMTVNTEAFF. The CDR3 region has the DNA TGTGCCTGGGGGGTGATGACAGTCAACACTGAAGCTTTCTTT.

CDR3 DNA: TGTGCCAGCAGCCCGCCCCGGGACCCCGGGAGGGGGACCCAGTACTTC. Its translation is CASSPPRDPGRGTQYF. The rearrangement uses TRBV7-8 and TRBJ2-5; 8 bases agree with TRBD2. Per the germline V gene, CDR1 is SGHVS and CDR2 is FQNEAQ. CDR3 length: 16 residues. Trimming removed 5 bases from V and 7 bases from J; junction bases left unmatched: 15.

The rearrangement uses TRBV12-5 and TRBJ1-2; D gene ambiguous. Per germline, CDR1 LGHNT and CDR2 FRNRAP. The CDR3 covers 14 residues. CDR3 bases: TGTGCCATCTTCGTCAGTCCGTCTAACTATGGCTACACCTTC. Encoded protein: CAIFVSPSNYGYTF.

This clone has only one observation. V and J are TRBV5-4 and TRBJ2-1, with 13 bases fitting TRBD2. Trimming cost V 2 bases and J 3 bases; bases outside gene matches: 2. The germline CDR1 and CDR2 sequences are SGHNT and YYREEE (reference sequence). The CDR3 runs 16 residues. As DNA, the CDR3 is TGTGCCAGCAGCTTTGGACTAGCGGGAGTCTACAATGAGCAGTTCTTC. It encodes CASSFGLAGVYNEQFF.

This clone was detected only once. The genes are TRBV28 and TRBJ2-7; D is possibly TRBD1 (6 bases). The CDR3 runs to 16 residues. Germline values: CDR1 MDHEN, CDR2 SYDVKM. Trimming removed 6 bases from V and 3 bases from J, with 21 bases in between. CDR3 sequence: CASRLDGGPISYEQYF. The CDR3 DNA reads as TGTGCCAGCAGATTAGATGGGGGCCCGATAAGCTACGAGCAGTACTTC.

The V gene is TRBV6-6, the J gene TRBJ1-2, with 7 nucleotides matching TRBD1. The V segment lost 0 bases and the J segment 4 bases; nucleotides outside the gene matches: 5. The CDR3 extends over 15 amino acids. CDR1 is MNHNY, CDR2 SVGAGI, per germline (reference sequence). The CDR3 region is CASSYSEGQPYGYTF. For the CDR3, the DNA is TGTGCCAGCAGTTACTCGGAGGGACAGCCCTATGGCTACACCTTC.

The genes are TRBV10-3 and TRBJ2-1; TRBD2 matches at 8 bases. The CDR3 has 16 amino acids. J was trimmed by 6 bases and V by 3 bases; bases with no gene match: 10. Germline V gene sequence: CDR1 ENHRY, CDR2 SYGVKD. The CDR3 DNA sequence: TGTGCCATCAGTGACACTGCCCGGGGGGGCCGCAATGAGCAGTTCTTC. Protein sequence: CAISDTARGGRNEQFF.